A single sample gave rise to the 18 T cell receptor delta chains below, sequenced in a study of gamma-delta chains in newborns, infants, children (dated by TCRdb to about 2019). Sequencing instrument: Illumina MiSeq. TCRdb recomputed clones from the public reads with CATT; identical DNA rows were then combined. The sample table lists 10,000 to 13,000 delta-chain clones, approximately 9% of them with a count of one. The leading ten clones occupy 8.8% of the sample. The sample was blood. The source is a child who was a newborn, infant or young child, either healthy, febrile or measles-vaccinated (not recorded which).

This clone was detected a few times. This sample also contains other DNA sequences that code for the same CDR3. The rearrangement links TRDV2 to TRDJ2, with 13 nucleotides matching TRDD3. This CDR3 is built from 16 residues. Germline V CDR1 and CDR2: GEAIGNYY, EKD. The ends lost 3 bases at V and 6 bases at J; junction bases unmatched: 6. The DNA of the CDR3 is TGTGCCTGTGACCAACTGGGGGATACGCACCCAGCACAACTCTTCTTT. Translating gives CACDQLGDTHPAQLFF.

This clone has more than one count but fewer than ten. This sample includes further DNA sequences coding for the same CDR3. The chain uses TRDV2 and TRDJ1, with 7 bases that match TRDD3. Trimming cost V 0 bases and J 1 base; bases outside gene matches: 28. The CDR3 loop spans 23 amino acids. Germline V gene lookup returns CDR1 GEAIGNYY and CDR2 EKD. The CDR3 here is CACDTLGTLQTPRGIPVTDKLIF. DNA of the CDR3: TGTGCCTGTGACACCCTAGGGACTCTACAAACGCCTCGTGGGATACCGGTCACCGATAAACTCATCTTT.

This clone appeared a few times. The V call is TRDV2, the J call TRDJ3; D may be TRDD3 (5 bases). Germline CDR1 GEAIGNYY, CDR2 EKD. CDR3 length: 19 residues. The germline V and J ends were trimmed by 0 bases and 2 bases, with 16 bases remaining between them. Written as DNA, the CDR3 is TGTGCCTGTGACACCGTCTCTCGTACGGGGGCCTGGGACACCCGACAGATGTTTTTC. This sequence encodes CACDTVSRTGAWDTRQMFF.

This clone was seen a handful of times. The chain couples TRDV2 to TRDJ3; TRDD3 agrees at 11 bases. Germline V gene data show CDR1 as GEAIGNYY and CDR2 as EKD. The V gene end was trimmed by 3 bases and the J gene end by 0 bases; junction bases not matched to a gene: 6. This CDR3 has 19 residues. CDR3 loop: CACDPATGGYSWDTRQMFF. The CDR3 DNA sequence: TGTGCCTGTGACCCCGCTACTGGGGGATACTCCTGGGACACCCGACAGATGTTTTTC.

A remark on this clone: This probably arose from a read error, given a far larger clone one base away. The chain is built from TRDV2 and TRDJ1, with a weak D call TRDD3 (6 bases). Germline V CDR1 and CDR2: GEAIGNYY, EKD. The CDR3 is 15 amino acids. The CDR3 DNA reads TGTGCCTGTGACACTTTGGGGATGAACACCGATAAACCCATCTTT. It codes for CACDTLGMNTDKPIF.

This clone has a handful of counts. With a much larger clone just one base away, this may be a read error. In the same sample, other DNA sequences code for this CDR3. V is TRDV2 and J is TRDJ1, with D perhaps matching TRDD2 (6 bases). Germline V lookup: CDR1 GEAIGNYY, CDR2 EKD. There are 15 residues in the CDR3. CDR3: CACDTLLLGADKLIF. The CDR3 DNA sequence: TGTGCCTGTGACACCCTCCTACTTGGCGCCGATAAACTTATCTTT.

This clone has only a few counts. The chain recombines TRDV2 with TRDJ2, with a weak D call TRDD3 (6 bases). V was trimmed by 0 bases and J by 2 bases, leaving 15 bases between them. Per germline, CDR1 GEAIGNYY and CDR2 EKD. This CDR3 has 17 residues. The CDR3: CACDTVGGPTLTAQLFF. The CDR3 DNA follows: TGTGCCTGTGACACCGTTGGGGGGCCCACCTTGACAGCACAACTCTTCTTT.

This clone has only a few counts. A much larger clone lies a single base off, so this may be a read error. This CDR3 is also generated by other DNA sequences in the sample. The CDR3 loop is CACDTAAGGLQRAKLIF. The CDR3 region has the DNA TGTGCCTGCGACACCGCGGCTGGGGGTCTACAAAGGGCTAAACTCATCTTT. The chain couples TRDV2 to TRDJ1; 7 nucleotides match TRDD3. Germline loops: CDR1 GEAIGNYY, CDR2 EKD. CDR3 length equals 17 residues.

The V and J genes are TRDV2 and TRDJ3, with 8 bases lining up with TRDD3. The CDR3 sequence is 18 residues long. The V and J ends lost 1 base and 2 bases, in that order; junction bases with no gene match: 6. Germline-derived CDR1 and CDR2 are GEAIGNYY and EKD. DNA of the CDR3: TGTGCCTGTGACACGCTTACTGGGGGTCCCTGGGACACCCGACAGATGTTTTTC. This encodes CACDTLTGGPWDTRQMFF.

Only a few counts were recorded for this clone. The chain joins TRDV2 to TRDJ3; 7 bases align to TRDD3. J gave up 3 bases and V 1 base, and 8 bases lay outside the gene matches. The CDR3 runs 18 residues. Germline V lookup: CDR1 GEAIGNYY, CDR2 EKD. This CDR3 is CACDTGGPLDWDTRQMFF. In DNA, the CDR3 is TGTGCCTGTGACACTGGGGGACCCTTGGACTGGGACACCCGACAGATGTTTTTC.

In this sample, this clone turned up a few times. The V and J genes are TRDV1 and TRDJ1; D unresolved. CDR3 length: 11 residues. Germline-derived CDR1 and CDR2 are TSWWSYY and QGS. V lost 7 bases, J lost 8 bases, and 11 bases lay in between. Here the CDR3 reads CALEVMGKLIF. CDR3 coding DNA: TGTGCTCTTGAGGTAATGGGCAAACTCATCTTT.

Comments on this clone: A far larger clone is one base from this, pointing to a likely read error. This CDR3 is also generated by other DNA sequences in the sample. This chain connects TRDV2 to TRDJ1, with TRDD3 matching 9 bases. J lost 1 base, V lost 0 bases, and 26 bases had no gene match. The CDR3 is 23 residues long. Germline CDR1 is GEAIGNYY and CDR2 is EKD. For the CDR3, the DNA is TGTGCCTGTGACACCTTAGGGAATCTACAAACGCCTCGGGGGATACCGGTCACCGATAAACTCATCTTT. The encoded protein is CACDTLGNLQTPRGIPVTDKLIF.

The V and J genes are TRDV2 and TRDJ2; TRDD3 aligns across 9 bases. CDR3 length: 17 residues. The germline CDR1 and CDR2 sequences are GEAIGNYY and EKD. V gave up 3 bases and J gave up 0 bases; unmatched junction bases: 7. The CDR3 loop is CACDPVLGEALTAQLFF. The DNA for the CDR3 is TGTGCCTGTGACCCCGTACTGGGGGAAGCTTTGACAGCACAACTCTTCTTT.

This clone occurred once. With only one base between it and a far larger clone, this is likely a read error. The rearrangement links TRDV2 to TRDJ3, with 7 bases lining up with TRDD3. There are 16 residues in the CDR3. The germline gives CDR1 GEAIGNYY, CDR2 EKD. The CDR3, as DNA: TGTGCCTGTGACTGGGGGAGCTCCCGGGACACCCGACAGATGTTTTTC. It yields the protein CACDWGSSRDTRQMFF.

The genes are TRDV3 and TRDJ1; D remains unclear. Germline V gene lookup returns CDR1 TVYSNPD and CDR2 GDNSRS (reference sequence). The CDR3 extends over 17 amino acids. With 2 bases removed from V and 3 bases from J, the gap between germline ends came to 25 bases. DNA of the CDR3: TGTGCCTTTCCGTTCCGACACCATGCCGGGGCAGCCGATAAACTCATCTTT. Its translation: CAFPFRHHAGAADKLIF. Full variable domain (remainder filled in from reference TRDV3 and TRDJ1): CDKVTQSSPDQTVASGSEVVLLCTYDTVYSNPDLFWYRIRPDYSFQFVFYGDNSRSEGADFTQGRFSVKHILTQKAFHLVISPVRTEDSATYYCAFPFRHHAGAADKLIFGKGTRVTVEP.

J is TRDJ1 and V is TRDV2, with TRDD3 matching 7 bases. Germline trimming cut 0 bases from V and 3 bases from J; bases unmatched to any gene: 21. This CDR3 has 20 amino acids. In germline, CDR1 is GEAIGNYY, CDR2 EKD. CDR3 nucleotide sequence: TGTGCCTGTGACACCGTCGGTGGTGGGGGACCCCAGCGGATTTCCGATAAACTCATCTTT. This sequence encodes CACDTVGGGGPQRISDKLIF.

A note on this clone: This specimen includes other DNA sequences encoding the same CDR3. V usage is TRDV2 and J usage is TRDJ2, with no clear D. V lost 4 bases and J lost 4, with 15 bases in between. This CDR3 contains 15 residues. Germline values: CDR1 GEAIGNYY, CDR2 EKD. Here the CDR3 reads CACDTAGTGTAQLFF. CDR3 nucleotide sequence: TGTGCCTGTGATACCGCGGGAACAGGGACAGCACAACTCTTCTTT.

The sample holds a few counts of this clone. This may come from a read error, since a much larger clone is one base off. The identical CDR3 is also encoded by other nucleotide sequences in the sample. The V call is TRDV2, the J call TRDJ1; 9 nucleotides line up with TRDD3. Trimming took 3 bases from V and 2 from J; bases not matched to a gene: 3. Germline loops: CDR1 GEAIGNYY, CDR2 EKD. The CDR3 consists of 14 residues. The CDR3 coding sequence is TGTGCCTGTGACTCTCTGGGGGATACCGATAAACTCATCTTT. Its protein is CACDSLGDTDKLIF.